A single sample is the source of the 13 T cell receptor beta chains below, sequenced in a study of blood T cell repertoires in COVID-19. Sequencing was performed with immunoSEQ multiplex PCR; in TCRdb, only in-frame clones are kept and a portion is missing. Of around 400,000 clones listed, more than 70% were seen once; the top ten hold about 10%. The sequencing input was peripheral blood. These receptors all stem from a young woman with COVID-19, enrolled during active disease.

This clone has only a few counts. The chain recombines TRBV30 with TRBJ2-7; weak D call: TRBD2 (6 bases). The CDR3 covers 14 residues. Germline V CDR1 and CDR2: GTSNPN, SVGIG (reference sequence). V was clipped by 1 base and J by 3 bases, with 13 bases between them. CDR3 residues: CAWSAQRALYEQYF. CDR3 DNA: TGTGCCTGGAGTGCCCAGCGGGCTCTCTACGAGCAGTACTTC.

This clone came up once. The chain couples TRBV4-1 to TRBJ2-3, with 11 bases lining up with TRBD2. The CDR3 consists of 15 residues. Per germline, CDR1 MGHRA and CDR2 YSYEKL. The junction had 2 bases not matched to a gene; V was cut back by 4 bases and J by 2 bases. Here the CDR3 DNA reads TGCGCCAGCAGCCTACTAGCGGGAGACACAGATACGCAGTATTTT. It encodes CASSLLAGDTDTQYF.

The chain uses TRBV6-1 and TRBJ2-7, with D unclear. The CDR3 is 14 amino acids. V was shortened by 2 bases and J by 2 bases, with 10 bases between the two germline ends. Per the germline V gene, CDR1 is MNHNS and CDR2 is SASEGT. The CDR3, as DNA: TGTGCCAGCAGTGAATGGTACTCCACCTACGAGCAGTACTTC. Protein: CASSEWYSTYEQYF.

This rearrangement joins TRBV2 to TRBJ2-5, with 11 nucleotides matching TRBD1. There are 15 residues in the CDR3. The germline V gene has CDR1 SNHLY and CDR2 FYNNEI. J lost 4 bases, V lost 7 bases, and 8 bases had no gene match. CDR3 nucleotides: TGTGCCAGCAAACGGGACAGGGGGACCCTAGAGACCCAGTACTTC. Translated: CASKRDRGTLETQYF.

This clone was counted a single time. This chain connects TRBV19 to TRBJ2-7, with 8 bases that match TRBD1. The trim removed 4 bases at V and 4 bases at J, leaving 9 bases unmatched. Germline CDR1 is LNHDA and CDR2 is SQIVND (reference sequence). There are 15 residues in the CDR3. The CDR3 DNA is TGTGCCAGTAGTAAGTCCGGGACAGGTGCTTACGAGCAGTACTTC. Its translation: CASSKSGTGAYEQYF.

The V call is TRBV27, the J call TRBJ2-1, with 12 bases lining up with TRBD2. Germline V CDR1 and CDR2: MNHEY, SMNVEV (reference sequence). V lost 2 bases to trimming and J lost 1 base; unmatched junction nucleotides: 6. The CDR3 consists of 18 residues. The CDR3 sequence: CASSLATSGSFSYNEQFF. For the CDR3, the DNA is TGTGCCAGCAGTTTAGCGACTAGCGGGAGTTTTTCCTACAATGAGCAGTTCTTC.

This rearrangement joins TRBV21-1 to TRBJ2-1; the table's D gene call, TRBD2, was not cross checked with the DNA. TRBV21-1 is given as a pseudogene. The CDR3 sequence is 15 residues long. In DNA, the CDR3 is TGTGCCAGCGCAGCTGTCGGGGAGAACTACAATGAGCAGTTCTTC. It yields the protein CASAAVGENYNEQFF.

The rearrangement uses TRBV7-3 and TRBJ2-1, with 8 nucleotides matching TRBD2. The CDR3 totals 16 residues. CDR1 SGHTA and CDR2 FQGTGA come from the germline V gene. With V trimmed by 5 bases and J by 4 bases, 10 bases remained unmatched. The CDR3 DNA is TGTGCCAGCAGCCGTTTTACTAGCGGAAATTACAATGAGCAGTTCTTC. It is translated as CASSRFTSGNYNEQFF.

The chain uses TRBV24-1 and TRBJ2-7; D possibly corresponds to TRBD2 (5 bases). This CDR3 contains 14 residues. The germline CDR1 and CDR2 sequences are KGHDR and SFDVKD. The germline V and J ends were trimmed by 4 bases and 0 bases, with 9 bases remaining between them. CDR3: CATSDSRDSYEQYF. The DNA of the CDR3 is TGTGCCACCAGTGACTCCCGGGACTCCTACGAGCAGTACTTC.

The J gene is TRBJ1-2, the V gene TRBV28, with D perhaps TRBD1 (6 bases). V lost 6 bases and J 7 bases, leaving 12 bases between the germline ends. CDR1 is MDHEN, CDR2 SYDVKM, per germline. The CDR3 has 12 residues. The DNA of the CDR3 is TGTGCCAGCAGAGGGGGGGAACGTGGCTACACCTTC. Translated: CASRGGERGYTF.

There are a few counts of this clone. This chain links TRBV14 with TRBJ2-3, with 7 nucleotides matching TRBD2. The J segment lost 5 bases and the V segment lost 4 bases, leaving 6 bases of the junction unmatched. From germline, CDR1 is SGHDN and CDR2 FVKESK. The CDR3 has 14 residues. The CDR3 DNA reads as TGTGCCAGCAGCCGGGACTATCGACAAGATACGCAGTATTTT. This codes for CASSRDYRQDTQYF.

Remarks on this clone: Other DNA variants within this sample encode the same CDR3. V gene TRBV6-5 combines with J gene TRBJ1-2, with 10 nucleotides matching TRBD1. The CDR3 consists of 15 residues. V dropped 0 bases and J dropped 3; count of bases not matched to a gene: 1. Germline loops: CDR1 MNHEY, CDR2 SVGAGI. CDR3 coding DNA: TGTGCCAGCAGTTACTCGACAGGGGGCTACTATGGCTACACCTTC. It codes for CASSYSTGGYYGYTF.

The chain uses TRBV3-1 (or the pseudogene TRBV3-2) and TRBJ2-7; D is unresolved. Per germline, CDR1 LGHDT and CDR2 YNNKEL (reference sequence). V was cut by 1 base and J by 1 base, with 8 bases left in between. CDR3 length equals 14 residues. The CDR3 DNA reads TGTGCCAGCAGCCAAGTGCGAGCTTCCTACGAGCAGTACTTC. It yields the protein CASSQVRASYEQYF.